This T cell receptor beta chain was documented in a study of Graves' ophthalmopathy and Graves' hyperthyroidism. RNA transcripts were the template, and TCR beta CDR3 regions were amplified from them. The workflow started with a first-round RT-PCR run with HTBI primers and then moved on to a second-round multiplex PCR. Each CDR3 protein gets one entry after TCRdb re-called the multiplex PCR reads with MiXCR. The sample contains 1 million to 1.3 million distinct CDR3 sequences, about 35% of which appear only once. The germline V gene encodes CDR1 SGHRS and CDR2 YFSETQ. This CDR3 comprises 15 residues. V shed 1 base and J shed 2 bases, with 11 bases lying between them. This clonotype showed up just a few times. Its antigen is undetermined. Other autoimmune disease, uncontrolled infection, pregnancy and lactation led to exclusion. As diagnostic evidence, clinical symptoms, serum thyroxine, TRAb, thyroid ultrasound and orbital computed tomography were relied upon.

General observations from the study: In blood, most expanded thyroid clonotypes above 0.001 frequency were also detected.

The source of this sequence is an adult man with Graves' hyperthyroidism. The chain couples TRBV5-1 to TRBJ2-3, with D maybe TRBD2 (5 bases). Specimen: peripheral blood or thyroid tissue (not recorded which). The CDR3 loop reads CASSLFWENTDTQYF. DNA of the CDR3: TGCGCCAGCAGCTTGTTTTGGGAGAACACAGATACGCAGTATTTT. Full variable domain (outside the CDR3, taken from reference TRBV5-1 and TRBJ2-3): KAGVTQTPRYLIKTRGQQVTLSCSPISGHRSVSWYQQTPGQGLQFLFEYFSETQRNKGNFPGRFSGRQFSNSRSEMNVSTLELGDSALYLCASSLFWENTDTQYFGPGTRLTVL.